This entry concerns a single TCR beta chain. This clonotype was seen a handful of times. What antigen it recognizes has not been identified. Per-nucleotide qualities are absent, and no much larger clonotype sits a single base away. Trimming removed 4 bases from V and 3 bases from J, leaving 7 bases between the germline ends. CDR1 is given as SNHLY and CDR2 as FYNNEI, both from the germline V gene. The CDR3 goes from the cysteine to the phenylalanine over 12 residues. This entry keeps only the CDR3 DNA: 36 bases, framed from base 1. The sample is drawn from a study of T-cell reconstitution after alpha-beta-depleted transplantation in children (dated by TCRdb to about 2016). Background on the whole study: The study quantitatively tracked T-cell immune reconstitution after TCRalphabeta/CD19-depleted allogeneic hematopoietic cell transplantation in children using TCR repertoire profiling.

This specimen's treatment or condition label, interpreted: allogeneic hematopoietic cell transplantation with graft depleted of TCRalphabeta T cells and CD19 B cells. The transplant recipients were children given TCRalphabeta/CD19-depleted allogeneic hematopoietic cell grafts. The paper's findings and limits, for the study overall: Over the following months the frequencies of hyperexpanded clones went down, and after one year T-cell counts and TCRbeta diversity were mostly credited to newly produced T cells. In some patients, the high TCRbeta diversity seen at day 60 was put down to recipient T cells and intrathymic progenitors that had survived conditioning. The apparently early recovery of alphabetaT-cell counts about two months after transplant reportedly depended on only several hundred rapidly expanded clones that came from non-depleted graft cells.

Library preparation employed PCR. TCRdb names Illumina HiSeq 2500 as the instrument used. TCR library preparation used molecular barcoding, with unique molecular identifiers applied to normalize quantification of the TCRbeta repertoire. The raw public data were reprocessed by TCRdb itself: fastp quality trimming at Q25, MiXCR clonotype calling, in-frame beta chains only. CDR3 protein duplicates are merged, each entry listing the most common genes and DNA. The sample records 500,000 to 600,000 distinct CDR3 sequences, about a quarter of which are singletons. Of the sample, approximately 33% falls within the top ten clones.

The clonotype originates from a boy under two years old with Wiskott-Aldrich syndrome, due to receive a stem cell transplant. The source was PBMCs, collected before TCRalphabeta/CD19-depleted stem cell transplant. Recombination joined TRBV2 with TRBJ2-7, with the D gene too uncertain to name. DNA sequence: TGTGCCAGCAGTGGAGCCTTCTACGAGCAGTACTTC. This yields the protein CASSGAFYEQYF.